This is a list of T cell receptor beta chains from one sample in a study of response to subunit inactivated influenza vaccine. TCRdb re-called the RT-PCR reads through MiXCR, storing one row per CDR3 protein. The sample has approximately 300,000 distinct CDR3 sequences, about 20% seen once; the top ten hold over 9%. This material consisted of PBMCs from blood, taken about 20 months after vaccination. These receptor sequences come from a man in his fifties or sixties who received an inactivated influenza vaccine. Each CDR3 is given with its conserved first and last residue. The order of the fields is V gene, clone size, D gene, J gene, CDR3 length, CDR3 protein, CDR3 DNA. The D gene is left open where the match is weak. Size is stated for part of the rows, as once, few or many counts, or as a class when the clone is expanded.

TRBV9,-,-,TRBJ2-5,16,CASSAYGAGGGETQYF,TGTGCCAGCAGCGCCTATGGGGCAGGAGGTGGTGAGACCCAGTACTTC
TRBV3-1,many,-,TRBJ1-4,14,CASSQVGPNEKLFF,TGTGCCAGCAGCCAAGTGGGACCTAATGAAAAACTGTTTTTT
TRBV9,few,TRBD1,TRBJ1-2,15,CASSVGGQILYGYTF,TGTGCCAGCAGCGTGGGGGGACAGATCCTCTATGGCTACACCTTC
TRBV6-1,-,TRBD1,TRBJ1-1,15,CASKKGQGASTEAFF,TGTGCCAGCAAAAAGGGACAGGGGGCTTCCACTGAAGCTTTCTTT
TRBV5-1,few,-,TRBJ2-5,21,CASSSFLAGQGAPPIQETQYF,TGCGCCAGCAGCTCCTTCTTAGCGGGACAGGGTGCCCCACCTATCCAAGAGACCCAGTACTTC
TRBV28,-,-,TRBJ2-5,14,CASSPTRAVVTQYF,TGTGCCAGCAGCCCGACCCGGGCCGTCGTTACCCAGTACTTC
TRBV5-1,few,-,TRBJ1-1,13,CASSAMGNTEAFF,TGCGCCAGCAGCGCTATGGGGAACACTGAAGCTTTCTTT
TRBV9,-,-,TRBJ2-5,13,CASSVEGKETQYF,TGTGCCAGCAGCGTGGAGGGAAAAGAGACCCAGTACTTC
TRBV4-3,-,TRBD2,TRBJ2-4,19,CASSQDFRTSGRAKNIQYF,TGCGCCAGCAGCCAAGATTTCCGGACTAGCGGTAGAGCCAAAAACATTCAGTACTTC
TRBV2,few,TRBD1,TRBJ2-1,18,CASKHINAGTGSVNEQFF,TGTGCCAGCAAGCATATCAACGCCGGGACAGGGTCCGTCAATGAGCAGTTCTTC
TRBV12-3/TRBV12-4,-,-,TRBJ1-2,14,CASSAGHPNYGYTF,TGTGCCAGCAGTGCGGGACACCCTAACTATGGCTACACCTTC
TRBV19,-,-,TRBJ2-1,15,CASSTGTGGGNEQFF,TGTGCCAGTAGTACGGGGACTGGGGGAGGCAATGAGCAGTTCTTC
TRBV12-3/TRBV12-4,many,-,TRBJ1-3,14,CASSPRGSGNTIYF,TGTGCCAGCAGTCCCCGGGGATCCGGAAACACCATATATTTT
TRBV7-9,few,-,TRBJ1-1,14,CASSGTGAYTEAFF,TGTGCCAGCAGCGGGACCGGGGCCTACACTGAAGCTTTCTTT
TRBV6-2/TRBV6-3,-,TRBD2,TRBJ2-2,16,CASRLTSGSNTGELFF,TGTGCCAGCAGACTAACTAGCGGTTCGAACACCGGGGAGCTGTTTTTT
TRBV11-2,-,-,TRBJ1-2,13,CASSFATLYGYTF,TGTGCCAGCAGCTTCGCCACGCTCTATGGCTACACCTTC
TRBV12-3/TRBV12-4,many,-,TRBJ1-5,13,CASTRGGFQPQHF,TGTGCCAGCACCCGAGGGGGATTTCAGCCCCAGCATTTT
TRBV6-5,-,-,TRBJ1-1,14,CASSYSRRYTEAFF,TGTGCCAGCAGTTACTCGAGAAGGTACACTGAAGCTTTCTTT
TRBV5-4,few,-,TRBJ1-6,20,CASSLEGWRQPNKRNSPLHF,TGTGCCAGCAGCTTGGAGGGCTGGCGGCAGCCCAACAAGAGGAATTCACCCCTCCACTTT
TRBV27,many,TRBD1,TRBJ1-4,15,CASSTQQGENEKLFF,TGTGCCAGCAGTACCCAACAGGGGGAGAATGAAAAACTGTTTTTT
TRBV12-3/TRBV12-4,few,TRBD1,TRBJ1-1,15,CASTRGQGSSTEAFF,TGTGCCAGCACCAGGGGACAGGGATCTTCCACTGAAGCTTTCTTT
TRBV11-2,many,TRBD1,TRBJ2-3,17,CASSFWDRFDSTDTQYF,TGTGCCAGCAGCTTCTGGGACAGATTTGATAGCACAGATACGCAGTATTTT
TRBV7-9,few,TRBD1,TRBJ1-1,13,CASSLRDRGEAFF,TGTGCCAGCAGCTTGAGGGACAGGGGAGAAGCTTTCTTT
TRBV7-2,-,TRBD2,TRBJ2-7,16,CASSPGGLLGSYEQYF,TGTGCCAGCAGCCCGGGGGGACTTTTGGGCTCCTACGAGCAGTACTTC
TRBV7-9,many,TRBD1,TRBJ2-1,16,CASSSGRQGNNNEQFF,TGTGCCAGCAGCTCCGGACGACAGGGGAACAACAATGAGCAGTTCTTC
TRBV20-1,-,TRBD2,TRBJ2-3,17,CSARGGWRGASGDTQYF,TGCAGTGCTAGAGGGGGTTGGCGGGGGGCCTCCGGGGATACGCAGTATTTT
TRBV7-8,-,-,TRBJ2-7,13,CASSTSPSAEQYF,TGTGCCAGCAGCACATCCCCGTCGGCCGAGCAGTACTTC
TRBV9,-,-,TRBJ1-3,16,CASSPHQQGSGNTIYF,TGTGCCAGCAGCCCACACCAACAGGGCTCTGGAAACACCATATATTTT
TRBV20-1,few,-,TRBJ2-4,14,CSARDGSGKNIQYF,TGCAGTGCCCGGGATGGTTCAGGCAAAAACATTCAGTACTTC